The 6 T cell receptor beta chains given below trace back to one sample, sequenced in a study of blood T cell repertoires in COVID-19. Assay used: immunoSEQ multiplex PCR; TCRdb lists only in-frame clones, some missing. The sample consists of tens of thousands of clones, roughly 87% of them appearing once. Sequenced input: peripheral blood. The source of these receptors is a man aged 60 to 69 with active COVID-19.

The chain combines TRBV18 with TRBJ2-7; D may be TRBD2 (6 bases). This CDR3 is 13 amino acids long. Trimming cost V 3 bases and J 6 bases, with 12 bases left between them. The germline gives CDR1 KGHSH, CDR2 LQKENI. CDR3 in DNA: TGTGCCAGCTCACCCGGGACTTCGGGCGAGCAGTACTTC. Amino acid sequence: CASSPGTSGEQYF.

The chain couples TRBV7-8 to TRBJ2-1, with D possibly TRBD2 on 5 matching bases. V gave up 4 bases and J gave up 4 bases, with 14 bases separating them. CDR3 size: 15 residues. CDR1 SGHVS and CDR2 FQNEAQ come from the germline V gene. CDR3 DNA: TGTGCCAGCAGCTCTACTAGAAACTTGTACAATGAGCAGTTCTTC. It specifies CASSSTRNLYNEQFF.

The chain links TRBV9 to TRBJ2-3; D might be TRBD2 (5 bases). V lost 0 bases and J 5 bases, leaving 16 bases between the germline ends. This CDR3 has 16 amino acids. CDR1 is SGDLS and CDR2 is YYNGEE in the germline V gene. For the CDR3, the DNA is TGTGCCAGCAGCGTAGGACGCGGGTCCCGGGGAGATACGCAGTATTTT. Residues: CASSVGRGSRGDTQYF. The whole variable domain, remainder taken from reference TRBV9 and TRBJ2-3, is DSGVTQTPKHLITATGQRVTLRCSPRSGDLSVYWYQQSLDQGLQFLIQYYNGEERAKGNILERFSAQQFPDLHSELNLSSLELGDSALYFCASSVGRGSRGDTQYFGPGTRLTVL.

This CDR3 reads CATSENSGEQFF. DNA for the CDR3: TGTGCCACCAGTGAAAACAGCGGTGAGCAGTTCTTC. The chain joins TRBV24-1 to TRBJ2-1; tentatively, D is TRBD2 (5 bases). Per the germline V gene, CDR1 is KGHDR and CDR2 is SFDVKD. V shed 4 bases and J shed 9 bases, with 9 bases lying between them. The CDR3 is made up of 12 amino acids.

The rearrangement links TRBV5-1 to TRBJ2-1; TRBD2 matches at 8 bases. J lost 0 bases, V lost 0 bases, and 2 bases had no gene match. Germline V gives CDR1 SGHRS, CDR2 YFSETQ. The CDR3 is made up of 16 amino acids. CDR3 sequence reads: CASSLGLASSYNEQFF. In DNA, the CDR3 is TGCGCCAGCAGCTTGGGACTAGCGAGCTCCTACAATGAGCAGTTCTTC.

This chain connects TRBV28 to TRBJ2-2; 9 bases align to TRBD1. Germline loops: CDR1 MDHEN, CDR2 SYDVKM. CDR3 length equals 14 residues. J lost 4 bases, V lost 6 bases, and 3 bases had no gene match. CDR3 loop: CASRTTGGTGELFF. The DNA of the CDR3 is TGTGCCAGCAGGACGACAGGGGGCACCGGGGAGCTGTTTTTT.